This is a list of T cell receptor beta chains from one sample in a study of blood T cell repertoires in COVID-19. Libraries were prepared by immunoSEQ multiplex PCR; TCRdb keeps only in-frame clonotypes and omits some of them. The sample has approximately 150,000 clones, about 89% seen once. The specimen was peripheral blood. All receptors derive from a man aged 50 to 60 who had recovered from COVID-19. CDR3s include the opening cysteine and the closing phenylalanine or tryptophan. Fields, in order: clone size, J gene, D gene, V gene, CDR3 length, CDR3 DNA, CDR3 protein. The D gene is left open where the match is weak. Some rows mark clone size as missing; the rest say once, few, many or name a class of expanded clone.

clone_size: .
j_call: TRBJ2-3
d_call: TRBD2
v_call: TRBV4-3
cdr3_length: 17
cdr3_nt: TGCGCCAGCAGCCAAGATTGGACTAGCGGGGGCACAGATACGCAGTATTTT
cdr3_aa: CASSQDWTSGGTDTQYF

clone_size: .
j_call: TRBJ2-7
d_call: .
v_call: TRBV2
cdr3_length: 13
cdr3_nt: TGTGCCAGCAGTGGGGGGCCCGCCTACGAGCAGTACTTC
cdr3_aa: CASSGGPAYEQYF

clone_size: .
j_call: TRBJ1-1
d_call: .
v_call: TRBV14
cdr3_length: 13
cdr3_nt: TGTGCCAGCAGCCAGGGCTCGAACACTGAAGCTTTCTTT
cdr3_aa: CASSQGSNTEAFF

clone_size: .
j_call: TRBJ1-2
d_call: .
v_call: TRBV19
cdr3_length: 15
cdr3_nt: TGTGCCAGTAGTATTCGGACATGGGTTAACTATGGCTACACCTTC
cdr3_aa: CASSIRTWVNYGYTF

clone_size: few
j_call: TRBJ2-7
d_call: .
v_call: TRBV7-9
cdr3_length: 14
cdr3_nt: TGTGCCAGCAGCTCCTCGGGCCCCGGAGGCGAGCAGTACTTC
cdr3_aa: CASSSSGPGGEQYF

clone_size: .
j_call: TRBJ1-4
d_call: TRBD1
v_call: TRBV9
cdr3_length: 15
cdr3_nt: TGTGCCAGCAGCTTCCGGACAGGAACTAATGAAAAACTGTTTTTT
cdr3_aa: CASSFRTGTNEKLFF

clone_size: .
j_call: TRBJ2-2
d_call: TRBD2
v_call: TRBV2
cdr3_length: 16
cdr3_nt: TGTGCCAGAGGGACTAGCGGGGGGCCTAACACCGGGGAGCTGTTTTTT
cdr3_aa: CARGTSGGPNTGELFF

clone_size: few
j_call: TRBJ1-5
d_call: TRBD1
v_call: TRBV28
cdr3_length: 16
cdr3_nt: TGTGCCAGCAGTTCAGGACAGGGCTATAGCAATCAGCCCCAGCATTTT
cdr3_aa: CASSSGQGYSNQPQHF

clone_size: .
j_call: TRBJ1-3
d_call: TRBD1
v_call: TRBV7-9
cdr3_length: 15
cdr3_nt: TGTGCCAGCCGATCCCGGGACAGGACTGGAAACACCATATATTTT
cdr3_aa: CASRSRDRTGNTIYF

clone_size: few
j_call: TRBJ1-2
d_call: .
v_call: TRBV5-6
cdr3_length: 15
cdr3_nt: TGTGCCAGCAGCTTTCTTTCAGGAAACGGTCATGGCTACACCTTC
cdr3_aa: CASSFLSGNGHGYTF

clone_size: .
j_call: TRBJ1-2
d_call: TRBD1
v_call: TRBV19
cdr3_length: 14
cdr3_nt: TGTGCCAGTAGTATATCTGGGACAGCCTATGGCTACACCTTC
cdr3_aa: CASSISGTAYGYTF

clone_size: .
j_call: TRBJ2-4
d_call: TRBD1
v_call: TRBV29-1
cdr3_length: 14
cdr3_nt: TGCAGCGTTGAGAAGGGGACAGGGGGTAACATTCAGTACTTC
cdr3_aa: CSVEKGTGGNIQYF

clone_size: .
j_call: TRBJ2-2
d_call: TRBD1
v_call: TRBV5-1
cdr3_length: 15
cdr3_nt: TGCGCCAGCAGCACCGGACAGGGGAACACCGGGGAGCTGTTTTTT
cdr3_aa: CASSTGQGNTGELFF

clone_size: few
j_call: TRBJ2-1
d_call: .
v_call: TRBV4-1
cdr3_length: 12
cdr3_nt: TGCGCCAGCAGCCAAGATGGCGGTGAGCAGTTCTTC
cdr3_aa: CASSQDGGEQFF

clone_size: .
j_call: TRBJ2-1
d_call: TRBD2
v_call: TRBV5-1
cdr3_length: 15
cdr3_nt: TGCGCCAGCAGGTTAGCGGGGGACTCCTACAATGAGCAGTTCTTC
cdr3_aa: CASRLAGDSYNEQFF

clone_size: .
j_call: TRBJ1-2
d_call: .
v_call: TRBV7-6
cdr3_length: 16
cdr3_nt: TGTGCCAGCAGCGACCACAGGGCCCCGTCTAACTATGGCTACACCTTC
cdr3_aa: CASSDHRAPSNYGYTF

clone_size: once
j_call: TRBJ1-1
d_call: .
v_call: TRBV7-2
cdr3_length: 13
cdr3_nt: TGTGCCAGCAGCCGGAGTTACAGGGATGAAGCTTTCTTT
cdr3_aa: CASSRSYRDEAFF

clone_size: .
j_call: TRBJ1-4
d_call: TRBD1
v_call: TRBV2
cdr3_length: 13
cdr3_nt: TGTGCCAGCAGCCTGACAGGGGTTGAAAAACTGTTTTTT
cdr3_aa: CASSLTGVEKLFF

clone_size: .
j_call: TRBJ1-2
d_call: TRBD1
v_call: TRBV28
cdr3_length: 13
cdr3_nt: TGTGCCAGCGGACTGGGGGACAGGGATGGCTACACCTTC
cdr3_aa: CASGLGDRDGYTF

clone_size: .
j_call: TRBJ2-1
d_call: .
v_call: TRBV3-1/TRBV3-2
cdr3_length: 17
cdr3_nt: TGTGCCAGCAGCCAAGATGTGATACAGGGACCATACAATGAGCAGTTCTTC
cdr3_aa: CASSQDVIQGPYNEQFF

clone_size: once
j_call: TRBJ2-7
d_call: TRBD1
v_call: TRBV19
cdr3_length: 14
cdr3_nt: TGTGCCAGTAGTATAGAAGGGGGCTGGTACGAGCAGTACTTC
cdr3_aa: CASSIEGGWYEQYF

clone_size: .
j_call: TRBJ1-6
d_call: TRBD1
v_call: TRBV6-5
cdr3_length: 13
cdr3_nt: TGTGCCAGCTCCGACAGGGGGAAATCACCCCTCCACTTT
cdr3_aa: CASSDRGKSPLHF

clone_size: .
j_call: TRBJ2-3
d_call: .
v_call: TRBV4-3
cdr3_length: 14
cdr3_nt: TGCGCCAGCAGCCAAGGCGGGGGCACAGATACGCAGTATTTT
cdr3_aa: CASSQGGGTDTQYF

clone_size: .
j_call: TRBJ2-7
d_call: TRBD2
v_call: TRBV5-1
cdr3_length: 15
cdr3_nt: TGCGCCAGCAGCTTGGTGGCTAGCGGGGCCTACGAGCAGTACTTC
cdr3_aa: CASSLVASGAYEQYF

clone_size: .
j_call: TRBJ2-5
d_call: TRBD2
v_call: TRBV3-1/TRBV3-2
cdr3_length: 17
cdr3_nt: TGTGCCAGCAGCCAAGGGGTTGCAGCGGGGGACCAAGAGACCCAGTACTTC
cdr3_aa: CASSQGVAAGDQETQYF

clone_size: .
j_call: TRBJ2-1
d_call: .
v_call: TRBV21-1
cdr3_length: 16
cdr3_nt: TGTGCCAGCAGCAAAGCGGCGGGTCGTGTCGACAATGAGCAGTTCTTC
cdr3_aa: CASSKAAGRVDNEQFF

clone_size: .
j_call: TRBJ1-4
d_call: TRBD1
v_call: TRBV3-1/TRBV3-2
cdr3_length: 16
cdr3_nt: TGTGCCAGCAGATCCACAGGGGGCGCCTTGGATGAAAAACTGTTTTTT
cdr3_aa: CASRSTGGALDEKLFF

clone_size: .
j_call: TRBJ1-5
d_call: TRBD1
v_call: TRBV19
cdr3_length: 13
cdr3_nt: TGTGCCAGTAGTAACACAGGGGTTCAGCCCCAGCATTTT
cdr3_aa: CASSNTGVQPQHF

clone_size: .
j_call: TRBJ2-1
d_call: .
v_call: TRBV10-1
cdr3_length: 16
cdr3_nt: TGCGCCAGCGCCCCCGGGGAAACAAGCTCCTACAATGAGCAGTTCTTC
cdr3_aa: CASAPGETSSYNEQFF

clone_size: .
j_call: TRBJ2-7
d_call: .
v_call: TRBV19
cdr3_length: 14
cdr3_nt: TGTGCCAGTAGTATAACCCAGGGGAGTGCCGAGCAGTACTTC
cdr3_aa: CASSITQGSAEQYF

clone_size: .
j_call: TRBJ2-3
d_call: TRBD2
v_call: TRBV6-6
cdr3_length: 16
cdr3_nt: TGTGCCAGCAGACGGGGGACTAGCGGGAGCACAGATACGCAGTATTTT
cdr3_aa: CASRRGTSGSTDTQYF

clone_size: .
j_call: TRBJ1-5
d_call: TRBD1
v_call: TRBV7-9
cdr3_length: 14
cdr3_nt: TGTGCCAGCAGCTCAGACAGGGTGGGCAAGCCCCAGCATTTT
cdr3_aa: CASSSDRVGKPQHF

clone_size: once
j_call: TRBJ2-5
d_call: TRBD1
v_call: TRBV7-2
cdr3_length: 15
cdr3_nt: TGTGCCAGCAGCCCAAGGACAGGGTTTGAAGAGACCCAGTACTTC
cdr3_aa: CASSPRTGFEETQYF

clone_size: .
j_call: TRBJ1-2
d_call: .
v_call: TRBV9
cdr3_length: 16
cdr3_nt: TGTGCCAGCAGCGTAGGGGTTGGGGAGCCCCTCTATGGCTACACCTTC
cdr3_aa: CASSVGVGEPLYGYTF

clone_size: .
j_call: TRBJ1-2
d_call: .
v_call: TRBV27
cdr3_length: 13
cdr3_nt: TGTGCCAGCAGCCCGACGGAGCACTATGGCTACACCTTC
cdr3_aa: CASSPTEHYGYTF

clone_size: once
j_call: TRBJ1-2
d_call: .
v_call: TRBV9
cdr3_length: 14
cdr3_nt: TGTGCCAGCAGCGGTACAGTCCCCTTCTATGGCTACACCTTC
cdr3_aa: CASSGTVPFYGYTF

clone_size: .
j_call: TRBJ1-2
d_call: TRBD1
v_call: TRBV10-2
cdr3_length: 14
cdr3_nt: TGCGCCAGCAGTGCGCCCGACAGGGCGGCTGGCTACACCTTC
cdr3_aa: CASSAPDRAAGYTF

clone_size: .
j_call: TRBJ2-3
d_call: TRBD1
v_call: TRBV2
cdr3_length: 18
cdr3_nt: TGTGCCAGCAGAGCTGGAGCCGGGACAGGCTATAGGGCAGATACGCAGTATTTT
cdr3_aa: CASRAGAGTGYRADTQYF

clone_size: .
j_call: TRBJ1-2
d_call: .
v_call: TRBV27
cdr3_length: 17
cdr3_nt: TGTGCCAGCAGTTTAGTTGGGACACCAGCTATTGAATATGGCTACACCTTC
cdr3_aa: CASSLVGTPAIEYGYTF

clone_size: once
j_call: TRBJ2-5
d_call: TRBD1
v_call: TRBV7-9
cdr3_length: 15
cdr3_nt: TGTGCCAGCAGCTTAGCACAGGGGGCGCGGGAGACCCAGTACTTC
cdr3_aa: CASSLAQGARETQYF

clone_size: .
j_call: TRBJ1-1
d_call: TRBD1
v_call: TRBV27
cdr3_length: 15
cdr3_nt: TGTGCCAGCAGCGGGACAGGGATATTGAACACTGAAGCTTTCTTT
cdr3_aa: CASSGTGILNTEAFF

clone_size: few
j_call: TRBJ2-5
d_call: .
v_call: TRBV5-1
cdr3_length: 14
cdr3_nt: TGCGCCAGCAGCCTCAACAGTCCGGGGGAGACCCAGTACTTC
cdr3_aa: CASSLNSPGETQYF

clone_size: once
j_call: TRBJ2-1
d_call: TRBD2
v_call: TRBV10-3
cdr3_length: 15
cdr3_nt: TGTGCCATCACGGCCCTAGCGGGGGGAAACAATGAGCAGTTCTTC
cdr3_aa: CAITALAGGNNEQFF

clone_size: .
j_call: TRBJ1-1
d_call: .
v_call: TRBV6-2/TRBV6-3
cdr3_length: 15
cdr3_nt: TGTGCCAGCAGTTACGCCTCAGATTCGAACACTGAAGCTTTCTTT
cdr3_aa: CASSYASDSNTEAFF

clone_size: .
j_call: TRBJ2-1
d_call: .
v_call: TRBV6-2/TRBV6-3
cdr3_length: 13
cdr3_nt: TGTGCCAGCAGCCCCAGGCTACTCAATGAGCAGTTCTTC
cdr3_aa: CASSPRLLNEQFF

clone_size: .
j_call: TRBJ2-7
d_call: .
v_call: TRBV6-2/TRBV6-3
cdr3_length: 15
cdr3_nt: TGTGCCAGCAGTCTACCCGGGACAGCGGGCTACGAGCAGTACTTC
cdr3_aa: CASSLPGTAGYEQYF

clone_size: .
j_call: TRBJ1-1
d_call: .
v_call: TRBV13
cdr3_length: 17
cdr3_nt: TGTGCCAGCAGCCGCAGGCGCAGTACAGGATCGAACACTGAAGCTTTCTTT
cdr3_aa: CASSRRRSTGSNTEAFF

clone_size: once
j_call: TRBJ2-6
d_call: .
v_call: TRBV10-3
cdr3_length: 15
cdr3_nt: TGTGCCATCAGTGCCTACTCAGGTGGGGCCAACGTCCTGACTTTC
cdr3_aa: CAISAYSGGANVLTF